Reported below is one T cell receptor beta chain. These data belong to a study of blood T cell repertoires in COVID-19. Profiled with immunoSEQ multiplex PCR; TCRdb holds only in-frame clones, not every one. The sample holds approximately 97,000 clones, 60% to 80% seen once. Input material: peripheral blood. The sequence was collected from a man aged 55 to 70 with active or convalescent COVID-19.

The CDR3 sequence is CASSLIGGNEQFF. In nucleotides, the CDR3 is TGTGCCAGCAGTTTAATAGGGGGCAATGAGCAGTTCTTC. The chain employs TRBV12-3 or TRBV12-4 and TRBJ2-1; a weak D match, TRBD1 (6 bases). V was trimmed by 2 bases and J by 6 bases, leaving 8 bases between them. CDR3 length: 13 residues.